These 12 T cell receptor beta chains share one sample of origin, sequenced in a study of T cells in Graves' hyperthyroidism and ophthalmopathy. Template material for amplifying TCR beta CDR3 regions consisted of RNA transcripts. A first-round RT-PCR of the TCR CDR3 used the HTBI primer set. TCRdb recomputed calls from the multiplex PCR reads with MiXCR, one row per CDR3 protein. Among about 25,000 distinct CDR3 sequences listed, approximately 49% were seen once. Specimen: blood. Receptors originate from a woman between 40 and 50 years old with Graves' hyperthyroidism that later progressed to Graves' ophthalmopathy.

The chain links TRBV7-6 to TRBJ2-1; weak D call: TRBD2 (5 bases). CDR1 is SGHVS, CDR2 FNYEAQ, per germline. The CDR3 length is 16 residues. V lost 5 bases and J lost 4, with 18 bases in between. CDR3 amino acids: CASSPGGGEYYNEQFF. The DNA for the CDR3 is TGTGCCAGCAGCCCCGGAGGAGGAGAGTATTACAATGAGCAGTTCTTC. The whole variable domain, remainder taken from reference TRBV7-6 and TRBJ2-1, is GAGVSQSPRYKVTKRGQDVALRCDPISGHVSLYWYRQALGQGPEFLTYFNYEAQQDKSGLPNDRFSAERPEGSISTLTIQRTEQRDSAMYRCASSPGGGEYYNEQFFGPGTRLTVL.

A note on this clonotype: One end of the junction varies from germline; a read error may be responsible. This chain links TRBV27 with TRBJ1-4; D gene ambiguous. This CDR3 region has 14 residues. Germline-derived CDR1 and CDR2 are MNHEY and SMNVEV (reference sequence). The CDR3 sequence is CASSLRRWNEKQFF. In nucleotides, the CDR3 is TGTGCCAGCAGTTTGCGACGGTGGAATGAAAAACAGTTTTTT.

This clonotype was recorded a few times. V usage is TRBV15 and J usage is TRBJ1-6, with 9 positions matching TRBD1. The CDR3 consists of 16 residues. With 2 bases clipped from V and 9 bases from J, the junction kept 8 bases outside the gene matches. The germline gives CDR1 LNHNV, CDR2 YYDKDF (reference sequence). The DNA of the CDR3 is TGTGCCACCAGCAGACCCCCGGGACAGGGATTTTCACCCCTCCACTTT. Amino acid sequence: CATSRPPGQGFSPLHF. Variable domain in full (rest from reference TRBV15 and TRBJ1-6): DAMVIQNPRYQVTQFGKPVTLSCSQTLNHNVMYWYQQKSSQAPKLLFHYYDKDFNNEADTPDNFQSRRPNTSFCFLDIRSPGLGDTAMYLCATSRPPGQGFSPLHFGNGTRLTVT.

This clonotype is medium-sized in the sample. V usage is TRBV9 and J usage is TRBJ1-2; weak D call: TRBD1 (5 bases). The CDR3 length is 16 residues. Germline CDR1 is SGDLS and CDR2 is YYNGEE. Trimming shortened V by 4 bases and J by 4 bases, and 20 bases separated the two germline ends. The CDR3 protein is CASSPGIPAGTYGYTF. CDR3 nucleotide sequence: TGTGCCAGCAGCCCAGGGATCCCCGCTGGGACCTATGGCTACACCTTC.

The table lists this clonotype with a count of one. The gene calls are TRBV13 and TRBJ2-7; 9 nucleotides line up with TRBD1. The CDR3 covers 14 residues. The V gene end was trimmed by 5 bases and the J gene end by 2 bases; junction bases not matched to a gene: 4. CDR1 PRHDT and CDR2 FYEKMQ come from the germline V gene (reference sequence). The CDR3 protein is CASSEGQGTYEQYF. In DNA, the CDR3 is TGTGCCAGCAGCGAGGGACAGGGAACCTACGAGCAGTACTTC.

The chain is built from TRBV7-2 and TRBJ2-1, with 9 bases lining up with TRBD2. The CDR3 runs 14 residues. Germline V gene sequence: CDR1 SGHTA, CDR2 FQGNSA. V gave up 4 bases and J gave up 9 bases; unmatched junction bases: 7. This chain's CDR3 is CASSYSSGSTEQFF. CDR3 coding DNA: TGTGCCAGCAGCTACAGTAGCGGGAGTACTGAGCAGTTCTTC.

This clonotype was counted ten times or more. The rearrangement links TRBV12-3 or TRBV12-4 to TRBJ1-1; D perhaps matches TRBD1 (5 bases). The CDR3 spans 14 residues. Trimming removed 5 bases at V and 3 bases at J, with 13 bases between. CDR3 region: CASSMGLQHTEAFF. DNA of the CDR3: TGTGCCAGCAGTATGGGACTCCAGCACACTGAAGCTTTCTTT.

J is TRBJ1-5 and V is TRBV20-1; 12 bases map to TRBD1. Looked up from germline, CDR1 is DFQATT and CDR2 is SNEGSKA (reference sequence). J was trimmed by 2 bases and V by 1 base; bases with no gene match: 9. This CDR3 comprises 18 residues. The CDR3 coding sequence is TGCAGTGCTAGAGTCCCGGGACAGGGGGCGAGGGGCAATCAGCCCCAGCATTTT. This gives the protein CSARVPGQGARGNQPQHF.

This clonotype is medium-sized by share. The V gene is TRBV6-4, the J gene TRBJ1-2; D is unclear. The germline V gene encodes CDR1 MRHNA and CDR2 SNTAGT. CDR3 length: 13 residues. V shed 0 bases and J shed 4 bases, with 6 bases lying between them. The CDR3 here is CASSDSGIYGYTF. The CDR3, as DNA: TGTGCCAGCAGTGACTCGGGGATCTATGGCTACACCTTC.

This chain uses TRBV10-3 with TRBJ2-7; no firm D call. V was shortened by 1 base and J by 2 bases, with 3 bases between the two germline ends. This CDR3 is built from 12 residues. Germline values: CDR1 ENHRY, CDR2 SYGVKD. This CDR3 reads CAISEWTYEQYF. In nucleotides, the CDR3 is TGTGCCATCAGTGAGTGGACCTACGAGCAGTACTTC.

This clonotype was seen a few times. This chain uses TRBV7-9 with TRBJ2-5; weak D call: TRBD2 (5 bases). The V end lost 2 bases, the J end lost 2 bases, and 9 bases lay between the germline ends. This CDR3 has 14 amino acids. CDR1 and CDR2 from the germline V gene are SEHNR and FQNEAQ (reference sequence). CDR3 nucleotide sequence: TGTGCCAGCAGCTTAATAGGCGGGCAAGAGACCCAGTACTTC. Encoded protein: CASSLIGGQETQYF.

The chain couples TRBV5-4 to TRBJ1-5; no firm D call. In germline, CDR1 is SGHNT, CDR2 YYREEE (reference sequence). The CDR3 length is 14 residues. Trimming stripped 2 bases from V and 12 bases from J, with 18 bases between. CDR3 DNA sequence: TGTGCCAGCAGCTTCGGCGGTGGTTGGCGGGGCCAGCATTTT. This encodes CASSFGGGWRGQHF.